A single sample gave rise to the 14 T cell receptor beta chains below, sequenced in a study of long-term antiretroviral therapy in people with HIV. An immunoSEQ assay, version v3.0, was performed at survey level. Some clones are missing from TCRdb's copy, which holds only in-frame ones; the method was immunoSEQ multiplex PCR. This table holds some 25,000 clones, about 82% found once. The starting material was unsorted PBMCs, obtained 3 years after starting antiretroviral therapy. These receptors all come from a middle-aged man with HIV.

The chain joins TRBV7-9 to TRBJ2-7, with D perhaps matching TRBD2 (6 bases). The V gene lost 3 bases and the J gene lost 2 bases, with 11 bases spanning the gap. Germline-derived CDR1 and CDR2 are SEHNR and FQNEAQ (reference sequence). The CDR3 runs 14 residues. The CDR3 DNA is TGTGCCAGCAGCTTTAGGGACTTTACCTACGAGCAGTACTTC. It yields the protein CASSFRDFTYEQYF. The full variable domain, completed using reference TRBV7-9 and TRBJ2-7, is DTGVSQNPRHKITKRGQNVTFRCDPISEHNRLYWYRQTLGQGPEFLTYFQNEAQLEKSRLLSDRFSAERPKGSFSTLEIQRTEQGDSAMYLCASSFRDFTYEQYFGPGTRLTVT.

This clone was detected only once. CDR3: CASSRTRSSYEQYF. In DNA, the CDR3 is TGTGCCAGCAGTCGCACTCGGAGCTCCTACGAGCAGTACTTC. The V gene is TRBV28, the J gene TRBJ2-7, with D uncertain. V was pared by 5 bases and J by 0 bases, with 11 bases between. From germline, CDR1 is MDHEN and CDR2 SYDVKM. This CDR3 comprises 14 residues. Full variable domain (remainder filled in from reference TRBV28 and TRBJ2-7): DVKVTQSSRYLVKRTGEKVFLECVQDMDHENMFWYRQDPGLGLRLIYFSYDVKMKEKGDIPEGYSVSREKKERFSLILESASTNQTSMYLCASSRTRSSYEQYFGPGTRLTVT.

The V gene is TRBV7-9, the J gene TRBJ1-1; a weak D match, TRBD1 (5 bases). The germline gives CDR1 SEHNR, CDR2 FQNEAQ (reference sequence). Trimming left V 1 base short and J 1 base short, with 10 bases between. There are 15 residues in the CDR3. The CDR3 sequence: CASSLGGSSNTEAFF. CDR3 in DNA: TGTGCCAGCAGCTTAGGGGGGTCCTCGAACACTGAAGCTTTCTTT. Drawing the rest from reference TRBV7-9 and TRBJ1-1, the complete variable domain is DTGVSQNPRHKITKRGQNVTFRCDPISEHNRLYWYRQTLGQGPEFLTYFQNEAQLEKSRLLSDRFSAERPKGSFSTLEIQRTEQGDSAMYLCASSLGGSSNTEAFFGQGTRLTVV.

This chain joins TRBV5-6 and TRBJ2-7; D is perhaps TRBD1 (6 bases). This CDR3 region has 16 residues. CDR1 SGHDT and CDR2 YYEEEE come from the germline V gene. V was trimmed by 1 base and J by 5 bases, leaving 19 bases between them. CDR3 sequence (DNA): TGTGCCAGCAGCTTGTTGCAACAGGGAACCGTCCACGAGCAGTACTTC. It yields the protein CASSLLQQGTVHEQYF.

The CDR3 region has the DNA TGTGCCAGCAGTCTCGCGGGGGGTATGTCCTACGAGCAGTACTTC. It translates to CASSLAGGMSYEQYF. The V gene is TRBV11-2, the J gene TRBJ2-7, with 8 bases identical to TRBD2. From germline, CDR1 is SGHAT and CDR2 FQNNGV. With V trimmed by 6 bases and J by 1 base, 8 bases remained unmatched. This CDR3 is built from 15 residues. Filled out from reference TRBV11-2 and TRBJ2-7, the complete variable domain reads EAGVAQSPRYKIIEKRQSVAFWCNPISGHATLYWYQQILGQGPKLLIQFQNNGVVDDSQLPKDRFSAERLKGVDSTLKIQPAKLEDSAVYLCASSLAGGMSYEQYFGPGTRLTVT.

This clone is deemed medium-sized. The chain combines TRBV10-3 with TRBJ2-7; perhaps TRBD1 as D (5 bases). Trimming shortened V by 8 bases and J by 5 bases, and 19 bases separated the two germline ends. Germline CDR1 and CDR2: ENHRY and SYGVKD. The CDR3 is 14 residues long. In DNA form, the CDR3 reads TGTGCCATCTCCCACGAGGCCGCAGGGAACGAGCAGTACTTC. Translating gives CAISHEAAGNEQYF.

This clone was seen just once. The chain has TRBV7-2 and TRBJ2-7, with 12 bases aligning to TRBD2. CDR3 size: 16 residues. Germline V lookup: CDR1 SGHTA, CDR2 FQGNSA. The trim removed 1 base at V and 4 bases at J, leaving 5 bases unmatched. The DNA of the CDR3 is TGTGCCAGCAGCTTAGGGGCTAGCGGGAGGGTATACGAGCAGTACTTC. Protein product: CASSLGASGRVYEQYF.

The V gene is TRBV11-2, the J gene TRBJ2-7, with D unresolved. The CDR3 sequence is 14 residues long. Trimming cost V 3 bases and J 1 base, with 10 bases left between them. Germline V gene sequence: CDR1 SGHAT, CDR2 FQNNGV. This chain's CDR3 is CASSLNSQSYEQYF. The CDR3 DNA follows: TGTGCCAGCAGCTTGAACAGTCAGTCCTACGAGCAGTACTTC.

This rearrangement joins TRBV5-1 to TRBJ2-7; 11 bases map to TRBD2. J was trimmed by 3 bases and V by 4 bases; bases with no gene match: 3. The CDR3 consists of 14 residues. Per germline, CDR1 SGHRS and CDR2 YFSETQ. The CDR3 region is CASSAGLAVYEQYF. The DNA for the CDR3 is TGCGCCAGCAGCGCGGGACTAGCGGTCTACGAGCAGTACTTC.

The chain recombines TRBV7-3 with TRBJ2-1; 13 bases fit TRBD2. Germline loops: CDR1 SGHTA, CDR2 FQGTGA. J lost 7 bases, V lost 2 bases, and 8 bases had no gene match. The CDR3 has 17 amino acids. The CDR3 reads CASSLEQRGLAGNEQFF. CDR3 coding DNA: TGTGCCAGCAGCTTAGAGCAAAGGGGACTAGCGGGAAATGAGCAGTTCTTC.

This chain connects TRBV19 to TRBJ1-5, with D perhaps TRBD1 (5 bases). This CDR3 is built from 17 residues. The V end lost 1 base, the J end lost 4 bases, and 17 bases lay between the germline ends. CDR1 LNHDA and CDR2 SQIVND come from the germline V gene (reference sequence). DNA of the CDR3: TGTGCCAGTAGTATAGCTGGAAAGGGGTTACGTAATCAGCCCCAGCATTTT. It encodes CASSIAGKGLRNQPQHF.

This sequence joins TRBV6-5 and TRBJ1-1; no firm D call. CDR1 and CDR2 (germline): MNHEY, SVGAGI. The CDR3 is 13 residues long. The V gene lost 5 bases and the J gene lost 11 bases, with 18 bases spanning the gap. The CDR3 reads CASSPRGFRPAFF. The CDR3 DNA reads as TGTGCCAGCAGTCCAAGAGGATTTCGTCCCGCTTTCTTT.

V usage is TRBV6-1 and J usage is TRBJ2-1, with a tentative D call TRBD2 (6 bases). In germline, CDR1 is MNHNS, CDR2 SASEGT. The V end lost 0 bases, the J end lost 6 bases, and 15 bases lay between the germline ends. The CDR3 contains 16 residues. CDR3 DNA: TGTGCCAGCAGTGAAGCGTTTCTTGGTAGCGGCAATGAGCAGTTCTTC. This encodes CASSEAFLGSGNEQFF.

This clone was picked up one time. J is TRBJ2-2 and V is TRBV2; D possibly uses TRBD1 or TRBD2 (5 bases each). CDR1 and CDR2 from the germline V gene are SNHLY and FYNNEI. There are 15 residues in the CDR3. V lost 6 bases and J 2 bases, leaving 13 bases between the germline ends. CDR3 coding DNA: TGTGCCAGCAGAGGTAGAAGGGACAACACCGGGGAGCTGTTTTTT. Its translation is CASRGRRDNTGELFF.